The present T cell receptor beta chain was sequenced within a study of T cell repertoires in cytomegalovirus infection. The germline V gene encodes CDR1 SEHNR and CDR2 FQNEAQ (reference sequence). CDR3 length equals 14 residues. The trim removed 3 bases at V and 4 bases at J, leaving 3 bases unmatched. This clonotype was seen repeatedly, ten times or more. TCRdb recomputed calls from the reads with MiXCR, one row per CDR3 protein. The sample yields a few hundred thousand distinct CDR3 sequences, around 9% seen once. The sample was PBMCs. The clonotype was recovered from a human donor in good health (CMV status not recorded). Some clones in this sample may be carry-over from other donors' samples. The V call is TRBV7-9, the J call TRBJ1-5; 7 bases fit TRBD1. The CDR3 loop reads CASSFQGVNQPQHF. The CDR3 DNA reads as TGTGCCAGCAGCTTCCAGGGGGTGAATCAGCCCCAGCATTTT. The full variable domain, completed using reference TRBV7-9 and TRBJ1-5, is DTGVSQNPRHKITKRGQNVTFRCDPISEHNRLYWYRQTLGQGPEFLTYFQNEAQLEKSRLLSDRFSAERPKGSFSTLEIQRTEQGDSAMYLCASSFQGVNQPQHFGDGTRLSIL.